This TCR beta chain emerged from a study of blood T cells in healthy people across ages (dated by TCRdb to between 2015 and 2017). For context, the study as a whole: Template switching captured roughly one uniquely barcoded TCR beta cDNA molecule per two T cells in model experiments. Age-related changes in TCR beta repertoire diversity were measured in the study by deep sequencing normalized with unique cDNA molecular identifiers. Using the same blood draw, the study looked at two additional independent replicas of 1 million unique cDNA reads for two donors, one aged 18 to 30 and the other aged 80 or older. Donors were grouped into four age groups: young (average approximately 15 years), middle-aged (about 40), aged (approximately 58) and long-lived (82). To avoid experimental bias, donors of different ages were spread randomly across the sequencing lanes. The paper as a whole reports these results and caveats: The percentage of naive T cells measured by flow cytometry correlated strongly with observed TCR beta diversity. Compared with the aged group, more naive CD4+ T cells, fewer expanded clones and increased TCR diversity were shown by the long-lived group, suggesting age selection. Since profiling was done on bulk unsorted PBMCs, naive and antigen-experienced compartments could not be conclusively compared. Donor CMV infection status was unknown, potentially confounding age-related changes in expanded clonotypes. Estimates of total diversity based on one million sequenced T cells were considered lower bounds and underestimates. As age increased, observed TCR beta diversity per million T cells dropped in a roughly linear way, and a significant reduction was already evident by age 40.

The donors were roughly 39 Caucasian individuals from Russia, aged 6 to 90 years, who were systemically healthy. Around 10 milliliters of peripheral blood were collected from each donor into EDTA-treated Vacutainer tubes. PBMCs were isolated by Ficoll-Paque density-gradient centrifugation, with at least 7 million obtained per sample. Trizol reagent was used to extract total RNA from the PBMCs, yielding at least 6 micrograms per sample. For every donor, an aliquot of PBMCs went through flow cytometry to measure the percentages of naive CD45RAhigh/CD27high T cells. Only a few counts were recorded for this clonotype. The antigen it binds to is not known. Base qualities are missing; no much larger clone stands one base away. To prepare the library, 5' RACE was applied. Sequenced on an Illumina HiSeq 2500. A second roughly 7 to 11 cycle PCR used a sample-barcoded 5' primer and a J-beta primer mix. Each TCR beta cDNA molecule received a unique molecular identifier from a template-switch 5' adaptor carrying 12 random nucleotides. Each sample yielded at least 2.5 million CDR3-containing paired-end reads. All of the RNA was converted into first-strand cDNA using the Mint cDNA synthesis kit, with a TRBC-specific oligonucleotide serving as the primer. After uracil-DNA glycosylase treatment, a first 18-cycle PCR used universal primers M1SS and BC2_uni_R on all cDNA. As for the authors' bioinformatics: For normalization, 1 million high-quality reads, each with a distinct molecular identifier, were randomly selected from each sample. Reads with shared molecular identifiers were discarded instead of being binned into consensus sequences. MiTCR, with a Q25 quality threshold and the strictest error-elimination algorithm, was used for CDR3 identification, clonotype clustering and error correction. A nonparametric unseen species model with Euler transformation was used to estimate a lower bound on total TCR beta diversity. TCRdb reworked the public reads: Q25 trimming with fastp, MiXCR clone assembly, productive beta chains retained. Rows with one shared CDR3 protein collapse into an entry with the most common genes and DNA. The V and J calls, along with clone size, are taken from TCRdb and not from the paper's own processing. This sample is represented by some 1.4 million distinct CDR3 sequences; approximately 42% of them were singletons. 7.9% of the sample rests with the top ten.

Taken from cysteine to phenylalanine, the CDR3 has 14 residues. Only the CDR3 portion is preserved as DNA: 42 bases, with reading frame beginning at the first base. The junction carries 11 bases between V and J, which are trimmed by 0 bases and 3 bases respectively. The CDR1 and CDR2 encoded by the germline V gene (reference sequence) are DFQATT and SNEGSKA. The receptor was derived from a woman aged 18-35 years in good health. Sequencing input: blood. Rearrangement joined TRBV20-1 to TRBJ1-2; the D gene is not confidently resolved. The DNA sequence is TGCAGTGCTAGAGATGGGGTAGTTCACTATGGCTACACCTTC. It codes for CSARDGVVHYGYTF.